The 4 T cell receptor beta chains listed next were all sequenced from one sample in a study of blood T cell repertoires in COVID-19 (TCRdb year 2020). Library preparation was by the immunoSEQ multiplex PCR assay. The table comes from immuneACCESS by way of TCRdb, which keeps in-frame sequences with V and J called. Part of the clones is missing from these tables; in studies checked, under half for an unresolved V gene and the rest for unknown reasons. Here the sample has under 250,000 clones; approximately 78% occur a single time. 5.2% of the sample is in the top ten clones. The material sequenced was peripheral blood. The receptors derive from a woman between 65 and 79 years old with COVID-19, enrolled during active disease.

This clone was picked up many times. The V gene is TRBV7-8, the J gene TRBJ1-4; tentative D call: TRBD1 (6 bases). CDR1 is SGHVS and CDR2 is FQNEAQ in the germline V gene. With 1 base removed from V and 7 bases from J, the gap between germline ends came to 10 bases. The CDR3 covers 14 residues. CDR3 coding DNA: TGTGCCAGCAGCTTAGGGGGGCTTGGTGAAAAACTGTTTTTT. It translates to CASSLGGLGEKLFF.

J is TRBJ1-2 and V is TRBV28; maybe TRBD1 (6 bases). Trimming stripped 3 bases from V and 5 bases from J, with 13 bases between. This CDR3 has 14 amino acids. Germline V gene sequence: CDR1 MDHEN, CDR2 SYDVKM. The CDR3 nucleotides read TGTGCCAGCAGTTTTAGTGGGGGGGCGTATGGCTACACCTTC. This gives the protein CASSFSGGAYGYTF.

The CDR3: CASSFDRGNTIYF. The DNA for the CDR3 is TGTGCCAGCAGCTTTGACAGAGGAAACACCATATATTTT. The V call is TRBV5-4, the J call TRBJ1-3, with TRBD1 as a possible D gene (5 bases). V was clipped by 2 bases and J by 4 bases, with 7 bases between them. Per the germline V gene, CDR1 is SGHNT and CDR2 is YYREEE (reference sequence). This CDR3 spans 13 amino acids.

The CDR3 DNA follows: TGTGCCAGCAGCTTCGGACAGGGCAATCAGCCCCAGCATTTT. This sequence encodes CASSFGQGNQPQHF. This sequence joins TRBV7-8 and TRBJ1-5; 7 bases align to TRBD1. Trimming took 3 bases from V and 2 from J; bases not matched to a gene: 1. This CDR3 region has 14 residues. Germline CDR1 reads SGHVS; CDR2 reads FQNEAQ.